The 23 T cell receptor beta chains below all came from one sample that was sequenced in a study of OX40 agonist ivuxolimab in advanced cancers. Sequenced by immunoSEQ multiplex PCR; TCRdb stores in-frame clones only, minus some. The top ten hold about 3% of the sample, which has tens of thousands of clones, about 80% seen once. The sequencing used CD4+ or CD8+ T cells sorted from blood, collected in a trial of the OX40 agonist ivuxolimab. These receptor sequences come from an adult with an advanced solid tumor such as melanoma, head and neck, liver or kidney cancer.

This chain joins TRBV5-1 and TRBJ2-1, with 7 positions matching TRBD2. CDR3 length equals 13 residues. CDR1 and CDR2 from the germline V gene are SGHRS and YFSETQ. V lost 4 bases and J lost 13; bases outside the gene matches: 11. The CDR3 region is CASSQDPTGGQFF. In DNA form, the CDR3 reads TGCGCCAGCAGCCAAGACCCAACGGGGGGACAGTTCTTC.

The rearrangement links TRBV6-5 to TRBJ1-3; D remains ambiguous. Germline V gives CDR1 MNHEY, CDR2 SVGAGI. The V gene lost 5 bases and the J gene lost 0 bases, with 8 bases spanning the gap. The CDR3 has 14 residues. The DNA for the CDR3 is TGTGCCAGCAGTCCCGTGGCCTCTGGAAACACCATATATTTT. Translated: CASSPVASGNTIYF.

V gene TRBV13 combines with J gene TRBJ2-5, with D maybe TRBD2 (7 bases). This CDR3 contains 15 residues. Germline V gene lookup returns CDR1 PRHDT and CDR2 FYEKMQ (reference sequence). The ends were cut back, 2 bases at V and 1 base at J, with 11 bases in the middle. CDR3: CASSLRGGVQETQYF. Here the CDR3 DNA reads TGTGCCAGCAGCTTACGAGGGGGGGTCCAAGAGACCCAGTACTTC.

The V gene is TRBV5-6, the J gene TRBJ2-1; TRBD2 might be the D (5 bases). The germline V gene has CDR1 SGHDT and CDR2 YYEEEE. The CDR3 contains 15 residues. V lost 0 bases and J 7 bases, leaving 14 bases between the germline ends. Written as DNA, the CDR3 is TGTGCCAGCAGCTTGGCTTCGGGGTATGGTAATGAGCAGTTCTTC. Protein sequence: CASSLASGYGNEQFF.

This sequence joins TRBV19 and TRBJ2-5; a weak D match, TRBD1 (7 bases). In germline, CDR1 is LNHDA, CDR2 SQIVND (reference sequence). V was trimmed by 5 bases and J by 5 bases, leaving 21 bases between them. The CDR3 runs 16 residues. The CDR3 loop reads CASSVGGGGFVETQYF. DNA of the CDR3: TGTGCCAGTAGTGTAGGAGGGGGCGGCTTTGTGGAGACCCAGTACTTC.

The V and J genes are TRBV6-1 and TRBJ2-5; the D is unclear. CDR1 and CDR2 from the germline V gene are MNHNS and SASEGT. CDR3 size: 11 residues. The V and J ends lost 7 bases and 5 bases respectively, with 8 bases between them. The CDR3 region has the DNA TGTGCCAGCACTAACGGGGAGACCCAGTACTTC. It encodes CASTNGETQYF.

The CDR3 loop is CASSIRGQEETQYF. The CDR3 DNA reads as TGTGCCAGTAGTATTCGAGGGCAAGAAGAGACCCAGTACTTC. This chain uses TRBV19 with TRBJ2-5; D might be TRBD2 (5 bases). The germline V and J ends were trimmed by 3 bases and 3 bases, with 11 bases remaining between them. Germline values: CDR1 LNHDA, CDR2 SQIVND (reference sequence). This CDR3 is 14 amino acids long.

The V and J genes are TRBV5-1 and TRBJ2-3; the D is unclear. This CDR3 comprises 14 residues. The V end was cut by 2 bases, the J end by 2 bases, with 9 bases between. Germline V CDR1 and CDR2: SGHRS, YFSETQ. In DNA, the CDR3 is TGCGCCAGCAGCTTAAACAGCTTCACAGATACGCAGTATTTT. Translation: CASSLNSFTDTQYF.

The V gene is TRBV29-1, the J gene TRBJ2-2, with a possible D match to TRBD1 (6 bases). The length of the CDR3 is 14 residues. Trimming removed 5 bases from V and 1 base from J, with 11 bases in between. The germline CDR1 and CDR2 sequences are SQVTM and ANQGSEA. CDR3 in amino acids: CSVTGTRNTGELFF. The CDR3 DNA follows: TGCAGCGTTACCGGGACAAGGAACACCGGGGAGCTGTTTTTT.

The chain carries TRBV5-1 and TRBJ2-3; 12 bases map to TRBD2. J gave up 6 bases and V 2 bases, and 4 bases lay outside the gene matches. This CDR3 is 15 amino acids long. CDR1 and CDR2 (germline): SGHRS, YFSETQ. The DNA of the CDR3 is TGCGCCAGCAGCTTACTAGCGGGGGGAGGTGATACGCAGTATTTT. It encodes CASSLLAGGGDTQYF.

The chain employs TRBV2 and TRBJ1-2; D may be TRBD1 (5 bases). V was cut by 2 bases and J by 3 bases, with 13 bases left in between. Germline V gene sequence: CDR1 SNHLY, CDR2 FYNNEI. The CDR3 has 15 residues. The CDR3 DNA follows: TGTGCCAGCAGTGAACCCGCAGGGAACTACTATGGCTACACCTTC. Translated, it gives CASSEPAGNYYGYTF.

CDR3 sequence: CASRGRLAASTDTQYF. The CDR3 bases are TGTGCCAGCAGAGGCCGACTAGCGGCCAGCACAGATACGCAGTATTTT. This chain uses TRBV2 with TRBJ2-3, with TRBD2 identical over 9 bases. The CDR3 is 16 residues long. Trimming cost V 6 bases and J 0 bases; bases outside gene matches: 7. From germline, CDR1 is SNHLY and CDR2 FYNNEI.

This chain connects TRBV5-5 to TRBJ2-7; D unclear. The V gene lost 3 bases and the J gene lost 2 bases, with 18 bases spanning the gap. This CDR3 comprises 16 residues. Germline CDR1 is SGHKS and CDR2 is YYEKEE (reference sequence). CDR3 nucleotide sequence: TGTGCCAGCAGCTCGAACGCACAGAACGTGGCCTACGAGCAGTACTTC. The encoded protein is CASSSNAQNVAYEQYF.

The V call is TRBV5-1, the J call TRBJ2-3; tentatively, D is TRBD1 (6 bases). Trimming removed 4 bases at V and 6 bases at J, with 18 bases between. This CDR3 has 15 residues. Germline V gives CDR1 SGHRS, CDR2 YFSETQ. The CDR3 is CASSGPLQGTDTQYF. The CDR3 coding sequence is TGCGCCAGCAGCGGGCCCCTACAGGGTACGGATACGCAGTATTTT.

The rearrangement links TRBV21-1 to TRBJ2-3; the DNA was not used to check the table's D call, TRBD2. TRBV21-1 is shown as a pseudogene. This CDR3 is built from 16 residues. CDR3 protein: CAAKGGGPPSTDTQYF. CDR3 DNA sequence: TGTGCCGCGAAAGGGGGGGGACCCCCTAGCACAGATACGCAGTATTTT.

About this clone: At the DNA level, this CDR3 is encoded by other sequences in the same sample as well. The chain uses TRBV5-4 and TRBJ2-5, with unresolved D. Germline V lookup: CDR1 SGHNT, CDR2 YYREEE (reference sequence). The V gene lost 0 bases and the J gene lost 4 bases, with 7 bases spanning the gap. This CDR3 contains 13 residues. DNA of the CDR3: TGTGCCAGCAGCTTGGAAGTCTTAGAGACCCAGTACTTC. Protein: CASSLEVLETQYF.

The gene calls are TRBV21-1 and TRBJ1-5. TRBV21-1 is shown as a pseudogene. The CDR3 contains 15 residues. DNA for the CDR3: TGTGCCAGCAGCCCGCCGGGGGATCCGACCCGGCCCCAGCATTTT. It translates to CASSPPGDPTRPQHF.

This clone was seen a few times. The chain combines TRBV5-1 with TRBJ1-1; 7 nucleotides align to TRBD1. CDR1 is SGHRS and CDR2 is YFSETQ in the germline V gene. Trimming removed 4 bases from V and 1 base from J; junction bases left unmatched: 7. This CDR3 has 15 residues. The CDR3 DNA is TGCGCCAGCAGCGCCGCAGGGGGATCGAACACTGAAGCTTTCTTT. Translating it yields CASSAAGGSNTEAFF.

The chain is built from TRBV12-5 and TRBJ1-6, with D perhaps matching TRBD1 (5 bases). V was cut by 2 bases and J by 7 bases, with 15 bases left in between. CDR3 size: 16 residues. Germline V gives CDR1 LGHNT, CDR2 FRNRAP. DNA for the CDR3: TGTGCTAGTGGTTTGAGCGGGTCAGGGAAGAATTCACCCCTCCACTTT. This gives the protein CASGLSGSGKNSPLHF.

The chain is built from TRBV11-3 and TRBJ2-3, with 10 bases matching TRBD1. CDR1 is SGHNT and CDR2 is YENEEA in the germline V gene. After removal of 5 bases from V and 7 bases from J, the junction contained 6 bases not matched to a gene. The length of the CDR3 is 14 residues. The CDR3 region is CASSQGDRGHTQYF. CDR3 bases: TGTGCCAGCAGCCAAGGGGACAGGGGTCATACGCAGTATTTT.

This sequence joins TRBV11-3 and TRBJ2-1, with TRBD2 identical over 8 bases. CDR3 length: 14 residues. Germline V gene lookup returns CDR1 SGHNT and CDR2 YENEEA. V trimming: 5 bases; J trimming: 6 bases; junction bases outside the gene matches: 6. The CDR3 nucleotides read TGTGCCAGCAGCCCAGGACTAGCCGGCAATGAGCAGTTCTTC. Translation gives CASSPGLAGNEQFF.

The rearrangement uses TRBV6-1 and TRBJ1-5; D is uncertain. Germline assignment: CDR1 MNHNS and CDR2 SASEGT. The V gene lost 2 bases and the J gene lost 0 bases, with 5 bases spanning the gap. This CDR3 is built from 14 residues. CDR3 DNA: TGTGCCAGCAGTGAACTGTATAGCAATCAGCCCCAGCATTTT. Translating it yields CASSELYSNQPQHF.

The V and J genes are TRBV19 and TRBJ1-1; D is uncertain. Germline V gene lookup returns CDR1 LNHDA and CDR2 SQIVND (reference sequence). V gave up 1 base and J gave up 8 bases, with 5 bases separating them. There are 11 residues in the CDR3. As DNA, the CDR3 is TGTGCCAGTAGTATAGCCCGAGAAGCTTTCTTT. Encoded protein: CASSIAREAFF.